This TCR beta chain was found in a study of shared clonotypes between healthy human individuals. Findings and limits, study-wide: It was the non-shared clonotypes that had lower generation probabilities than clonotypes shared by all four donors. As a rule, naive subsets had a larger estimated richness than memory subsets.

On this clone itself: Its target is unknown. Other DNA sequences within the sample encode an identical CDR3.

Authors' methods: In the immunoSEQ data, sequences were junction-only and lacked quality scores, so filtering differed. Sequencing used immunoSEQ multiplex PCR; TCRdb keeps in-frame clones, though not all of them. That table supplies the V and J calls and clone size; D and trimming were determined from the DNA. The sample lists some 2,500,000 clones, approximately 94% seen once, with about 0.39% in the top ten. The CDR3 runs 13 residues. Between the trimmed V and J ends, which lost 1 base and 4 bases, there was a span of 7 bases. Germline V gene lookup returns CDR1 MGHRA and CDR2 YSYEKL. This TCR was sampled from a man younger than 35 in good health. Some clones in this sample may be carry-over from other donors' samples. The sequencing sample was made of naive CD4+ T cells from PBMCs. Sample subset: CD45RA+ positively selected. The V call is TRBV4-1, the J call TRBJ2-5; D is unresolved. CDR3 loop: CASSQGIVETQYF. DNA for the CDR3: TGCGCCAGCAGCCAAGGGATCGTAGAGACCCAGTACTTC.